This T cell receptor (beta chain) emerged from a study of cytomegalovirus exposure and HLA in healthy donors. Primers: 60 Vbeta forward and 13 Jbeta reverse. Clones were read by immunoSEQ multiplex PCR, and TCRdb kept only the in-frame ones, dropping some. The sample totals around 140,000 clones. Broader study findings: The listing of roughly 160 TCR beta chains classed them as cytomegalovirus-associated.

Comments on this clone: Its antigen is undetermined.

Per germline, CDR1 SEHNR and CDR2 FQNEAQ (reference sequence). After removal of 5 bases from V and 6 bases from J, the junction contained 10 bases not matched to a gene. This CDR3 has 15 residues. This chain connects TRBV7-9 to TRBJ1-1, with TRBD1 identical over 9 bases. The sequence came from a woman younger than 35 in good health and CMV-seronegative. The specimen sequenced was PBMCs. The CDR3, as DNA: TGTGCCAGCAGCCCCGGGACAGGGAAAGTCGCTGAAGCTTTCTTT. It codes for CASSPGTGKVAEAFF. Full variable domain (remainder filled in from reference TRBV7-9 and TRBJ1-1): DTGVSQNPRHKITKRGQNVTFRCDPISEHNRLYWYRQTLGQGPEFLTYFQNEAQLEKSRLLSDRFSAERPKGSFSTLEIQRTEQGDSAMYLCASSPGTGKVAEAFFGQGTRLTVV.